This T cell receptor (beta chain) was captured by sequencing in a study of CD8 T cells in ankylosing spondylitis. This clonotype was found many times. The antigen remains undetermined. TCRdb used MiXCR to reprocess the 5' RACE reads, holding one entry per CDR3 protein. This table has approximately 260,000 distinct CDR3 sequences, around 9.1% appearing once. The V and J ends lost 7 bases and 8 bases, in that order; junction bases with no gene match: 7. This CDR3 is 14 amino acids long. Regarding the study as a whole: There were earlier reports of some motif variants in reactive arthritis synovial fluid and blood.

The sequenced material came from blood, either unsorted or a sorted T cell fraction (not recorded which). The TCR comes from a male donor with ankylosing spondylitis or in good health (not recorded which). V is TRBV12-3 or TRBV12-4 and J is TRBJ1-3, with 11 bases lining up with TRBD1. This CDR3 is CASTLGQGAYTIYF. CDR3 nucleotides: TGTGCCAGCACCCTCGGACAGGGGGCATACACCATATATTTT.